Presented here are 24 T cell receptor beta chains from one specimen sequenced in a study of blood T cell repertoires in COVID-19 (dated by TCRdb to the early 2020s). The library was built by means of the immunoSEQ multiplex PCR assay. In its TCRdb copy, this immuneACCESS table keeps in-frame sequences only and misses some clones. Where compared with another copy, unresolved V genes explain less than half of these, and the others have no known cause. The sample contains tens of thousands of clones, 75% to 95% of them found a single time. Clones ranked in the top ten supply approximately 14% of the sample. The material sequenced was peripheral blood. The receptor source for this set is a human donor with active COVID-19. The donor label of this sample is uncertain.

This clone was observed a single time. The chain couples TRBV2 to TRBJ1-1; D not certain. Per germline, CDR1 SNHLY and CDR2 FYNNEI. The CDR3 has 10 amino acids. Trimming took off 6 bases at V and 5 bases at J, with 4 bases between the two ends. The CDR3 protein is CASSRTEAFF. As DNA, the CDR3 is TGTGCCAGCAGCAGAACTGAAGCTTTCTTT. Supplemented by reference TRBV2 and TRBJ1-1, the full variable domain reads EPEVTQTPSHQVTQMGQEVILRCVPISNHLYFYWYRQILGQKVEFLVSFYNNEISEKSEIFDDQFSVERPDGSNFTLKIRSTKLEDSAMYFCASSRTEAFFGQGTRLTVV.

The chain uses TRBV7-2 and TRBJ2-1; 13 bases agree with TRBD2. Germline V lookup: CDR1 SGHTA, CDR2 FQGNSA. The CDR3 has 15 amino acids. V was pared by 5 bases and J by 6 bases, with 4 bases of the junction left unmatched. This CDR3 reads CASSRTSGSGNEQFF. The CDR3 nucleotides are TGTGCCAGCAGCCGGACTAGCGGGAGTGGCAATGAGCAGTTCTTC.

The chain links TRBV28 to TRBJ1-5; TRBD1 aligns across 11 bases. Germline V gene lookup returns CDR1 MDHEN and CDR2 SYDVKM. Losses at the gene ends were 5 bases for V and 7 bases for J; bases not matched to a gene: 10. This CDR3 has 16 residues. CDR3 sequence (DNA): TGTGCCAGCAGTGGGACGGACAGGGGGCCTAGGCAGCCCCAGCATTTT. This translates into CASSGTDRGPRQPQHF.

The rearrangement joins TRBV2 to TRBJ2-5, with D unresolved. Trimming removed 2 bases from V and 4 bases from J, with 8 bases in between. This CDR3 contains 13 residues. Looked up from germline, CDR1 is SNHLY and CDR2 is FYNNEI. The CDR3, as DNA: TGTGCCAGCAGTGAAACCTACAGAGAGACCCAGTACTTC. Protein: CASSETYRETQYF.

DNA for the CDR3: TGTGCCAGCAGCTTAGGCGCGAGCGATACGCAGTATTTT. It specifies CASSLGASDTQYF. The chain carries TRBV7-9 and TRBJ2-3; D remains unclear. CDR1 and CDR2 (germline): SEHNR, FQNEAQ (reference sequence). The length of the CDR3 is 13 residues. Between the trimmed V and J ends, which lost 1 base and 6 bases, there was a span of 8 bases.

The chain carries TRBV28 and TRBJ1-5, with 7 bases fitting TRBD1. V shed 3 bases and J 6 bases; nucleotides not matched to a gene: 8. Germline values: CDR1 MDHEN, CDR2 SYDVKM. CDR3 size: 15 residues. This CDR3 reads CASSFQHRGSQPQHF. CDR3 sequence (DNA): TGTGCCAGCAGTTTTCAGCACAGGGGTAGTCAGCCCCAGCATTTT. Variable domain in full (rest from reference TRBV28 and TRBJ1-5): DVKVTQSSRYLVKRTGEKVFLECVQDMDHENMFWYRQDPGLGLRLIYFSYDVKMKEKGDIPEGYSVSREKKERFSLILESASTNQTSMYLCASSFQHRGSQPQHFGDGTRLSIL.

CDR3 in DNA: TGTGCCAGCAGTCAGGACAGGTTTAGAGCTTTCTTT. It translates to CASSQDRFRAFF. The chain joins TRBV6-5 to TRBJ1-1, with TRBD1 identical over 7 bases. CDR3 length: 12 residues. The V gene's germline CDR1 is MNHEY and CDR2 SVGAGI. V lost 5 bases to trimming and J lost 10 bases; unmatched junction nucleotides: 7.

The chain is built from TRBV6-5 and TRBJ2-4; maybe TRBD1 (5 bases). V lost 10 bases, J lost 7 bases, and 20 bases lay in between. CDR1 MNHEY and CDR2 SVGAGI come from the germline V gene. The CDR3 length is 14 residues. The CDR3 DNA sequence: TGTGCCACCTACCCAAGGCAGGGTGGGAACATTCAGTACTTC. Its protein is CATYPRQGGNIQYF.

This rearrangement joins TRBV19 to TRBJ2-2, with D possibly matching TRBD1 (5 bases). Trimming stripped 1 base from V and 2 bases from J, with 8 bases between. CDR1 is LNHDA and CDR2 is SQIVND in the germline V gene (reference sequence). CDR3 length: 15 amino acids. CDR3 DNA sequence: TGTGCCAGTAGTATAGGAGGACATAACACCGGGGAGCTGTTTTTT. Translation gives CASSIGGHNTGELFF. The whole variable domain, filled in from reference TRBV19 and TRBJ2-2, reads DGGITQSPKYLFRKEGQNVTLSCEQNLNHDAMYWYRQDPGQGLRLIYYSQIVNDFQKGDIAEGYSVSREKKESFPLTVTSAQKNPTAFYLCASSIGGHNTGELFFGEGSRLTVL.

The chain combines TRBV7-9 with TRBJ2-1; 10 bases are shared with TRBD2. There are 15 residues in the CDR3. V lost 5 bases and J lost 7; bases outside the gene matches: 8. Germline CDR1 reads SEHNR; CDR2 reads FQNEAQ (reference sequence). The CDR3 region is CASSLSGRAVNEQFF. CDR3 DNA: TGTGCCAGCAGCCTCAGCGGGAGGGCCGTAAATGAGCAGTTCTTC.

This chain links TRBV4-1 with TRBJ2-5, with D possibly matching TRBD2 (7 bases). Germline V gene sequence: CDR1 MGHRA, CDR2 YSYEKL. V lost 4 bases and J lost 4, with 10 bases in between. The CDR3 is made up of 13 amino acids. CDR3 nucleotide sequence: TGCGCCAGCAGCCGCGGGGGCGTAGAGACCCAGTACTTC. Its protein is CASSRGGVETQYF.

The chain recombines TRBV30 with TRBJ2-3, with 7 bases lining up with TRBD1. CDR3 length: 15 residues. Germline V gives CDR1 GTSNPN, CDR2 SVGIG (reference sequence). Trimming cost V 4 bases and J 0 bases; bases outside gene matches: 7. The CDR3 DNA sequence: TGTGCCTGGAAGCTCGGACAGGTTAGCACAGATACGCAGTATTTT. Residues: CAWKLGQVSTDTQYF.

This clone was seen a single time. V gene TRBV18 combines with J gene TRBJ2-5; 10 bases line up with TRBD1. V dropped 4 bases and J dropped 4; count of bases not matched to a gene: 3. This CDR3 has 14 amino acids. The germline CDR1 and CDR2 sequences are KGHSH and LQKENI. CDR3 sequence reads: CASSRGQGVETQYF. The CDR3 nucleotides read TGTGCCAGCTCACGTGGACAGGGGGTAGAGACCCAGTACTTC. Variable domain in full (rest from reference TRBV18 and TRBJ2-5): NAGVMQNPRHLVRRRGQEARLRCSPMKGHSHVYWYRQLPEEGLKFMVYLQKENIIDESGMPKERFSAEFPKEGPSILRIQQVVRGDSAAYFCASSRGQGVETQYFGPGTRLLVL.

The chain has TRBV5-5 and TRBJ1-2, with 9 bases matching TRBD1. The CDR3 runs to 14 residues. Germline V gene lookup returns CDR1 SGHKS and CDR2 YYEKEE (reference sequence). With V trimmed by 3 bases and J by 5 bases, 5 bases remained unmatched. CDR3 region: CASSSRQGVYGYTF. The CDR3 bases are TGTGCCAGCAGCTCCAGACAGGGGGTGTATGGCTACACCTTC.

The rearrangement uses TRBV24-1 and TRBJ1-3; 7 bases line up with TRBD1. With V trimmed by 10 bases and J by 1 base, 0 bases remained unmatched. Germline-derived CDR1 and CDR2 are KGHDR and SFDVKD. The CDR3 is 12 amino acids. The CDR3 region has the DNA TGTGCCACACAGGGGTCTGGAAACACCATATATTTT. Translated: CATQGSGNTIYF.

The genes are TRBV11-2 and TRBJ1-1; D is unresolved. This CDR3 comprises 15 residues. Trimming pared 4 bases from V and 5 bases from J, leaving 17 bases between. Germline CDR1 is SGHAT and CDR2 is FQNNGV. The CDR3 bases are TGTGCCAGCAGCTCACTGACACGAACTGGGACTGAAGCTTTCTTT. Encoded protein: CASSSLTRTGTEAFF.

This chain links TRBV11-2 with TRBJ2-5; TRBD2 matches at 12 bases. J was trimmed by 5 bases and V by 5 bases; bases with no gene match: 6. Per the germline V gene, CDR1 is SGHAT and CDR2 is FQNNGV. This CDR3 spans 15 amino acids. The CDR3 reads CASSLTSGGGETQYF. CDR3 sequence (DNA): TGTGCCAGCAGCCTGACTAGCGGGGGCGGGGAGACCCAGTACTTC.

V gene TRBV20-1 combines with J gene TRBJ1-2, with TRBD1 as a possible D gene (6 bases). Germline V CDR1 and CDR2: DFQATT, SNEGSKA (reference sequence). CDR3 length: 15 amino acids. With 3 bases removed from V and 7 bases from J, the gap between germline ends came to 21 bases. CDR3 in amino acids: CSASSQNRDEAGYTF. CDR3 nucleotide sequence: TGCAGTGCTAGTAGCCAGAACAGGGACGAAGCTGGCTACACCTTC.

The gene calls are TRBV11-3 and TRBJ2-6, with D perhaps TRBD1 (5 bases). Looked up from germline, CDR1 is SGHNT and CDR2 is YENEEA. The germline V and J ends were trimmed by 4 bases and 1 base, with 8 bases remaining between them. The CDR3 spans 15 residues. CDR3 in amino acids: CASSSAGSGANVLTF. CDR3 DNA sequence: TGTGCCAGCAGCTCTGCAGGGTCTGGGGCCAACGTCCTGACTTTC.

The chain uses TRBV11-2 and TRBJ2-5; D possibly corresponds to TRBD2 (5 bases). CDR1 SGHAT and CDR2 FQNNGV come from the germline V gene. Trimming removed 5 bases at V and 5 bases at J, with 12 bases between. The length of the CDR3 is 13 residues. This chain's CDR3 is CASSRGLGETQYF. The CDR3 DNA is TGTGCCAGCAGCCGCGGGCTTGGGGAGACCCAGTACTTC.

This chain links TRBV5-4 with TRBJ2-5, with TRBD2 matching over 15 bases. Germline loops: CDR1 SGHNT, CDR2 YYREEE (reference sequence). The junction had 6 bases not matched to a gene; V was cut back by 4 bases and J by 5 bases. The CDR3 covers 16 residues. The CDR3 loop reads CASSRTSGRVGETQYF. In DNA form, the CDR3 reads TGTGCCAGCAGCCGGACTAGCGGGAGGGTGGGGGAGACCCAGTACTTC.

This sequence joins TRBV28 and TRBJ2-7, with D unresolved. The CDR3 contains 14 residues. CDR1 MDHEN and CDR2 SYDVKM come from the germline V gene. V was cut by 4 bases and J by 0 bases, with 10 bases left in between. The CDR3 sequence is CASSYDQVSYEQYF. The CDR3 nucleotides read TGTGCCAGCAGTTACGATCAGGTCTCCTACGAGCAGTACTTC.

The CDR3 DNA reads as TGTGCCAGCAGTTTGTGGGACAGAAGCTCCTACGAGCAGTACTTC. Translating gives CASSLWDRSSYEQYF. The chain links TRBV28 to TRBJ2-7; 7 positions agree with TRBD1. The ends lost 3 bases at V and 0 bases at J; junction bases unmatched: 5. The CDR3 covers 15 residues. CDR1 is MDHEN and CDR2 is SYDVKM in the germline V gene. The whole variable domain, filled in from reference TRBV28 and TRBJ2-7, reads DVKVTQSSRYLVKRTGEKVFLECVQDMDHENMFWYRQDPGLGLRLIYFSYDVKMKEKGDIPEGYSVSREKKERFSLILESASTNQTSMYLCASSLWDRSSYEQYFGPGTRLTVT.

The chain carries TRBV4-1 and TRBJ1-3; 9 positions match TRBD1. Per germline, CDR1 MGHRA and CDR2 YSYEKL. There are 16 residues in the CDR3. With 0 bases clipped from V and 4 bases from J, the junction kept 4 bases outside the gene matches. Here the CDR3 reads CASSQEGTGSGNTIYF. The CDR3, as DNA: TGCGCCAGCAGCCAAGAAGGGACAGGGTCCGGAAACACCATATATTTT.